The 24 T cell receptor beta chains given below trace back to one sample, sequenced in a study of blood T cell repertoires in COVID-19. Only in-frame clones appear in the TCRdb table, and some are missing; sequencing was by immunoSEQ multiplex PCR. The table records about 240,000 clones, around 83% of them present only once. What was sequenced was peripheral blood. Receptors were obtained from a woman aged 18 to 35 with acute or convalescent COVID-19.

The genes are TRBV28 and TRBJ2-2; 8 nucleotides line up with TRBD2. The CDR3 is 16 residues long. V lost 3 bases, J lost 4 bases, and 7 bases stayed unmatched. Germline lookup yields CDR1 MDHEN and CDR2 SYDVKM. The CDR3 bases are TGTGCCAGCAGTTTCCCACCGGGAGGGAGCACCGGGGAGCTGTTTTTT. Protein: CASSFPPGGSTGELFF. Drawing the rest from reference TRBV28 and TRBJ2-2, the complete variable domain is DVKVTQSSRYLVKRTGEKVFLECVQDMDHENMFWYRQDPGLGLRLIYFSYDVKMKEKGDIPEGYSVSREKKERFSLILESASTNQTSMYLCASSFPPGGSTGELFFGEGSRLTVL.

The CDR3 region has the DNA TGTGCCAGCAGAAATCCACAGGGTAGCACTGAAGCTTTCTTT. Translated, it gives CASRNPQGSTEAFF. The gene calls are TRBV11-2 and TRBJ1-1; maybe TRBD1 (6 bases). The ends were cut back, 6 bases at V and 4 bases at J, with 15 bases in the middle. CDR3 length: 14 residues. CDR1 is SGHAT, CDR2 FQNNGV, per germline.

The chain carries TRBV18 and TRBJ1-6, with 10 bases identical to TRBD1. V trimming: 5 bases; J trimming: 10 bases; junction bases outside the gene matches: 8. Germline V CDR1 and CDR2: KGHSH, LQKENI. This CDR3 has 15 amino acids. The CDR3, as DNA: TGTGCCAGCTCATCAGACAGGGGGCTAGGGTCACCCCTCCACTTT. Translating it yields CASSSDRGLGSPLHF.

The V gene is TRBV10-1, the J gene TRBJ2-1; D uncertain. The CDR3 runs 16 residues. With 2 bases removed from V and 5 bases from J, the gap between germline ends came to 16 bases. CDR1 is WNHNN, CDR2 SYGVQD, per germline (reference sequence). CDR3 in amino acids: CASSETAWPQHNEQFF. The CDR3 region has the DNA TGCGCCAGCAGTGAGACAGCTTGGCCCCAGCACAATGAGCAGTTCTTC.

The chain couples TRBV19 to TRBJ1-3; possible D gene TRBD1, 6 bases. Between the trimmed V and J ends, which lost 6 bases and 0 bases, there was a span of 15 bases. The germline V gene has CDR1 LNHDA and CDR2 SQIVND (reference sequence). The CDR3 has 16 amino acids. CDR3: CASRSGGQTSGNTIYF. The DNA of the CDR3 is TGTGCCAGTAGAAGTGGAGGACAGACCTCTGGAAACACCATATATTTT.

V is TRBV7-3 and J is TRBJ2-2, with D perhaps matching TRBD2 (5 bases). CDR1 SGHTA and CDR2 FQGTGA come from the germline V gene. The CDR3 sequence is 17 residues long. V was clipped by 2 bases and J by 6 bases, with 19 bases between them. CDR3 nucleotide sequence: TGTGCCAGCAGCTTATTAGCGCGGGTCGACTCCCCCGGGGAGCTGTTTTTT. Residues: CASSLLARVDSPGELFF.

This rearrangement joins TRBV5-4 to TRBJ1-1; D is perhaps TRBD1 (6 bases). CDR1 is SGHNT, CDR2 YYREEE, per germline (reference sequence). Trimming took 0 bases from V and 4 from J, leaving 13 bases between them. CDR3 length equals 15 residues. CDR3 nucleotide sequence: TGTGCCAGCAGCTTGGGGCCAGGGGTGAGCACTGAAGCTTTCTTT. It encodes CASSLGPGVSTEAFF.

CDR3 sequence: CASSHSFTGDLPEAFF. CDR3 bases: TGTGCCAGCAGCCATAGCTTTACAGGGGATCTCCCTGAAGCTTTCTTT. The gene calls are TRBV14 and TRBJ1-1; TRBD1 matches at 7 bases. Germline V gene data show CDR1 as SGHDN and CDR2 as FVKESK. The CDR3 has 16 residues. Unmatched junction bases numbered 13, after V lost 3 bases and J lost 6 bases. The full variable domain, with the rest looked up from reference TRBV14 and TRBJ1-1, is EAGVTQFPSHSVIEKGQTVTLRCDPISGHDNLYWYRRVMGKEIKFLLHFVKESKQDESGMPNNRFLAERTGGTYSTLKVQPAELEDSGVYFCASSHSFTGDLPEAFFGQGTRLTVV.

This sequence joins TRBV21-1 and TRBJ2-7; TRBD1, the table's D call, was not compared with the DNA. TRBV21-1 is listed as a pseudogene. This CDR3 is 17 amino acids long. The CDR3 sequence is CASSKGNRGQSSYEQYF. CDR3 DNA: TGTGCCAGCAGCAAAGGGAACAGGGGCCAGAGCTCCTACGAGCAGTACTTC.

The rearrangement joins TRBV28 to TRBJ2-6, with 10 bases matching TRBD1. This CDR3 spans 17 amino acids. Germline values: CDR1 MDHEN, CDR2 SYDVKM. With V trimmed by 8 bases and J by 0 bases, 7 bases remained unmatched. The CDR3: CASSEGQGFSGANVLTF. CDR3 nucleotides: TGTGCCAGCTCTGAGGGACAGGGGTTCTCTGGGGCCAACGTCCTGACTTTC. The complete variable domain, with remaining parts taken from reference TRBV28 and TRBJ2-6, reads DVKVTQSSRYLVKRTGEKVFLECVQDMDHENMFWYRQDPGLGLRLIYFSYDVKMKEKGDIPEGYSVSREKKERFSLILESASTNQTSMYLCASSEGQGFSGANVLTFGAGSRLTVL.

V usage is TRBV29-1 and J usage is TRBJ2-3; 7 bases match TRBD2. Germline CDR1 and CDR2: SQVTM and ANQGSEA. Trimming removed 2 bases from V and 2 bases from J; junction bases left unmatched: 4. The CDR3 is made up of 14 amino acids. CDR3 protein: CSVERAGFTDTQYF. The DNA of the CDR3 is TGCAGCGTTGAAAGAGCGGGATTCACAGATACGCAGTATTTT.

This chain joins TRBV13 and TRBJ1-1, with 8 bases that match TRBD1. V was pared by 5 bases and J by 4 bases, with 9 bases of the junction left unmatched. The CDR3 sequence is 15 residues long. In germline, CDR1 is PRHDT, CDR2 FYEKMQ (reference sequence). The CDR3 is CASSARQGTGTEAFF. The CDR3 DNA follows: TGTGCCAGCAGCGCACGACAGGGGACTGGCACTGAAGCTTTCTTT.

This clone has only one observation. CDR3 amino acids: CASTEDRVSYNEQFF. The CDR3 bases are TGTGCCAGCACCGAGGACAGGGTCTCCTACAATGAGCAGTTCTTC. V and J are TRBV28 and TRBJ2-1, with 8 nucleotides matching TRBD1. The CDR3 runs to 15 residues. V gave up 7 bases and J gave up 0 bases; unmatched junction bases: 5. CDR1 and CDR2 from the germline V gene are MDHEN and SYDVKM.

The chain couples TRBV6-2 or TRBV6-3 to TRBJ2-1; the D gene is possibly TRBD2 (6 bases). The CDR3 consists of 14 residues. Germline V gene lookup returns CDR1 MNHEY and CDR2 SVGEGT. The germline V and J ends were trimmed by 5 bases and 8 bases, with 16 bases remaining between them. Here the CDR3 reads CASSQKGGWHEQFF. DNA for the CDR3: TGTGCCAGCAGTCAAAAGGGAGGTTGGCATGAGCAGTTCTTC.

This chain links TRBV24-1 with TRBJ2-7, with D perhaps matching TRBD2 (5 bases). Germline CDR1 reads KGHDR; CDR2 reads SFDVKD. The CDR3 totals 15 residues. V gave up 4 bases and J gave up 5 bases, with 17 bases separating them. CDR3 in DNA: TGTGCCACCAGTGACAAAGCGGCTCCGGGGAACGAGCAGTACTTC. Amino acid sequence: CATSDKAAPGNEQYF.

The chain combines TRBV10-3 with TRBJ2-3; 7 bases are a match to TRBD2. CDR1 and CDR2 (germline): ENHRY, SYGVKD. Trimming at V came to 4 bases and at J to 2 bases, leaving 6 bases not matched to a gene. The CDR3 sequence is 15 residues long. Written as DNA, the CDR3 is TGTGCCATCAGTGGGGCTAGCGGCCACACAGATACGCAGTATTTT. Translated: CAISGASGHTDTQYF.

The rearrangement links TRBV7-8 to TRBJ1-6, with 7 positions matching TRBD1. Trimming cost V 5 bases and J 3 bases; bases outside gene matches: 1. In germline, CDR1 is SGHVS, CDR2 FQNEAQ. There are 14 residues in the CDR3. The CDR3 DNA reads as TGTGCCAGCAGCCCAGGGGGCTATAATTCACCCCTCCACTTT. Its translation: CASSPGGYNSPLHF.

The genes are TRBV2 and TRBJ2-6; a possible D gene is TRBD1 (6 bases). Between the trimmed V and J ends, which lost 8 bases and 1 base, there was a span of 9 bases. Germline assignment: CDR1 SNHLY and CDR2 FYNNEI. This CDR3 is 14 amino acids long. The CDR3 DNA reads TGTGCCAGCCTACAGGGTTCTGGGGCCAACGTCCTGACTTTC. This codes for CASLQGSGANVLTF.

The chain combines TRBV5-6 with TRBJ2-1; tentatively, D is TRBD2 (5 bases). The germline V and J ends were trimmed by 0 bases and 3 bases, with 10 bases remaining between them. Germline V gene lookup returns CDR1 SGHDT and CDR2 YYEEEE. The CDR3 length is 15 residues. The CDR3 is CASSLGTSRYNEQFF. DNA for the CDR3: TGTGCCAGCAGCTTGGGGACTTCCCGCTACAATGAGCAGTTCTTC.

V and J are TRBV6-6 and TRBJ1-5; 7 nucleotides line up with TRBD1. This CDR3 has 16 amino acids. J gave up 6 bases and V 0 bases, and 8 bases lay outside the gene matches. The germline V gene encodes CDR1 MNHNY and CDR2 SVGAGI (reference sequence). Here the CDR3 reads CASSYSTGPPGQPQHF. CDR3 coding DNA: TGTGCCAGCAGTTACTCGACAGGGCCCCCCGGTCAGCCCCAGCATTTT.

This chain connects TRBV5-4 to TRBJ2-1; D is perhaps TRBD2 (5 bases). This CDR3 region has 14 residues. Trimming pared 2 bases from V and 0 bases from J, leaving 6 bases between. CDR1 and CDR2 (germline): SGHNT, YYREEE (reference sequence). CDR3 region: CASSFGGSYNEQFF. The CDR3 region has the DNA TGTGCCAGCAGCTTCGGAGGCTCCTACAATGAGCAGTTCTTC.

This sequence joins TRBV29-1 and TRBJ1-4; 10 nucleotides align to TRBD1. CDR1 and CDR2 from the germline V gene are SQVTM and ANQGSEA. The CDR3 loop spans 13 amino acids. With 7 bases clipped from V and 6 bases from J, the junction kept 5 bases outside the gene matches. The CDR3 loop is CSATGQGHEKLFF. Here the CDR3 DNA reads TGCAGCGCAACGGGACAGGGGCATGAAAAACTGTTTTTT.

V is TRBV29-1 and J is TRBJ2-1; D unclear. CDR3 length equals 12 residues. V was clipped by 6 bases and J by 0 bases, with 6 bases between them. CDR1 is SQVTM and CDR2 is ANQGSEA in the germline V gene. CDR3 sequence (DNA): TGCAGCGTCACAAGCTCCTACAATGAGCAGTTCTTC. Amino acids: CSVTSSYNEQFF.

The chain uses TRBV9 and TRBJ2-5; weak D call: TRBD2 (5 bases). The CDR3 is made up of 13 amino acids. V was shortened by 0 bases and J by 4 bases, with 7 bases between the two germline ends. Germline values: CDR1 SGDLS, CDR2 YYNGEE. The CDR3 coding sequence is TGTGCCAGCAGCGTAGCTCGGGGAGAGACCCAGTACTTC. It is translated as CASSVARGETQYF.